A single sample gave rise to the 27 T cell receptor beta chains below, sequenced in a study of blood T cell repertoires in COVID-19. Libraries were prepared by immunoSEQ multiplex PCR; TCRdb keeps only in-frame clonotypes and omits some of them. Of 97,000 or so clones in the sample, approximately 90% were seen once. Sequences were obtained from peripheral blood. These receptors all stem from a woman aged 50 to 60 with COVID-19, enrolled during active disease.

The table lists this clone with a few counts. The V and J genes are TRBV5-6 and TRBJ1-6; 7 bases map to TRBD1. Germline values: CDR1 SGHDT, CDR2 YYEEEE. The CDR3 spans 14 residues. J was trimmed by 4 bases and V by 3 bases; bases with no gene match: 1. The CDR3 region has the DNA TGTGCCAGCAGCTCGACAGGGTATAATTCACCCCTCCACTTT. Translated, it gives CASSSTGYNSPLHF. Full variable domain (remainder filled in from reference TRBV5-6 and TRBJ1-6): DAGVTQSPTHLIKTRGQQVTLRCSPKSGHDTVSWYQQALGQGPQFIFQYYEEEERQRGNFPDRFSGHQFPNYSSELNVNALLLGDSALYLCASSSTGYNSPLHFGNGTRLTVT.

V gene TRBV6-5 combines with J gene TRBJ1-4, with D tentatively TRBD1 (5 bases). V lost 5 bases and J lost 2, with 9 bases in between. This CDR3 has 14 amino acids. Germline CDR1 MNHEY, CDR2 SVGAGI. The CDR3 nucleotides read TGTGCCAGCAGTCCGACAGCCACTAATGAAAAACTGTTTTTT. Protein: CASSPTATNEKLFF.

This clone was detected only once. This sequence joins TRBV5-8 and TRBJ2-3, with D possibly TRBD2 on 5 matching bases. This CDR3 has 15 amino acids. Germline V gene lookup returns CDR1 SGHTS and CDR2 YDEGEE. The V end lost 2 bases, the J end lost 0 bases, and 10 bases lay between the germline ends. CDR3 sequence: CASSFSDSSTDTQYF. As DNA, the CDR3 is TGTGCCAGCAGCTTTTCGGACTCTAGCACAGATACGCAGTATTTT.

This clone came up once. This chain connects TRBV9 to TRBJ2-2; TRBD1 agrees at 7 bases. Unmatched junction bases numbered 2, after V lost 4 bases and J lost 5 bases. Germline assignment: CDR1 SGDLS and CDR2 YYNGEE. The CDR3 extends over 13 amino acids. This chain's CDR3 is CASSPTGTGELFF. The CDR3 bases are TGTGCCAGCAGCCCGACAGGGACCGGGGAGCTGTTTTTT.

The CDR3 reads CASGYRNQETQYF. The CDR3, as DNA: TGTGCCAGCGGTTACAGGAACCAAGAGACCCAGTACTTC. The V call is TRBV27, the J call TRBJ2-5; perhaps TRBD1 as D (5 bases). This CDR3 contains 13 residues. The V end lost 8 bases, the J end lost 0 bases, and 10 bases lay between the germline ends. The germline CDR1 and CDR2 sequences are MNHEY and SMNVEV (reference sequence).

The CDR3 nucleotides are TGTGCCAGCAGTTCCGACAGGGGCGGGCCCTATAATTCACCCCTCCACTTT. Translating gives CASSSDRGGPYNSPLHF. The chain uses TRBV27 and TRBJ1-6; 8 bases are shared with TRBD1. The CDR3 is 17 residues long. The V and J ends lost 4 bases and 2 bases, in that order; junction bases with no gene match: 7. Germline V gene data show CDR1 as MNHEY and CDR2 as SMNVEV (reference sequence).

This chain joins TRBV9 and TRBJ1-1, with TRBD1 as a possible D gene (6 bases). CDR1 and CDR2 from the germline V gene are SGDLS and YYNGEE. The CDR3 runs to 16 residues. The V end was cut by 4 bases, the J end by 5 bases, with 21 bases between. The CDR3 DNA reads TGTGCCAGCAGCCCTTGGTCCCAGGGGTCTATTACTGAAGCTTTCTTT. Amino acids: CASSPWSQGSITEAFF.

The chain carries TRBV19 and TRBJ1-1; D remains ambiguous. The V gene lost 6 bases and the J gene lost 4 bases, with 9 bases spanning the gap. The germline V gene encodes CDR1 LNHDA and CDR2 SQIVND (reference sequence). CDR3 length: 12 amino acids. The CDR3 region is CASSGEFTEAFF. The CDR3 DNA reads TGTGCCAGTAGCGGGGAATTCACTGAAGCTTTCTTT.

V gene TRBV28 combines with J gene TRBJ1-5; 8 bases are a match to TRBD1. Germline V gives CDR1 MDHEN, CDR2 SYDVKM. This CDR3 spans 14 amino acids. With 5 bases clipped from V and 5 bases from J, the junction kept 5 bases outside the gene matches. DNA for the CDR3: TGTGCCAGCAGTAGGGACAGGACGCATCAGCCCCAGCATTTT. Its translation: CASSRDRTHQPQHF.

The CDR3 protein is CASSQERGSTDTQYF. The CDR3 DNA is TGTGCCAGCAGCCAAGAGCGGGGTAGCACAGATACGCAGTATTTT. The chain combines TRBV4-2 with TRBJ2-3; perhaps TRBD2 as D (6 bases). This CDR3 is built from 15 residues. CDR1 and CDR2 (germline): LGHNA, YNFKEQ. The V end was cut by 0 bases, the J end by 0 bases, with 7 bases between.

This chain uses TRBV29-1 with TRBJ1-1; the D is unclear. The germline gives CDR1 SQVTM, CDR2 ANQGSEA. Trimming stripped 4 bases from V and 11 bases from J, with 17 bases between. The CDR3 loop spans 12 amino acids. Here the CDR3 DNA reads TGCAGCGTTGCCGGCCAAGGCCGGCGGGCTTTCTTT. The encoded protein is CSVAGQGRRAFF.

The chain couples TRBV12-3 or TRBV12-4 to TRBJ2-5; weak D call: TRBD1 (6 bases). The CDR3 covers 13 residues. The V and J ends lost 5 bases and 4 bases respectively, with 11 bases between them. CDR3: CASSKWDTETQYF. The CDR3, as DNA: TGTGCCAGCAGTAAATGGGACACAGAGACCCAGTACTTC.

This chain links TRBV30 with TRBJ2-4; 11 bases match TRBD2. The germline gives CDR1 GTSNPN, CDR2 SVGIG (reference sequence). The V segment lost 3 bases and the J segment 8 bases; nucleotides outside the gene matches: 6. The CDR3 contains 14 residues. Here the CDR3 reads CAWRASGGLDIQYF. The CDR3 DNA sequence: TGTGCCTGGAGAGCTAGCGGGGGGTTGGACATTCAGTACTTC.

V is TRBV7-3 and J is TRBJ1-4; TRBD1 aligns across 7 bases. Germline V CDR1 and CDR2: SGHTA, FQGTGA. The CDR3 is 15 amino acids. The trim removed 2 bases at V and 4 bases at J, leaving 4 bases unmatched. CDR3 nucleotide sequence: TGTGCCAGCAGCTTAGACAGGGCCGGTAATGAAAAACTGTTTTTT. Its translation: CASSLDRAGNEKLFF.

This chain joins TRBV2 and TRBJ1-1; perhaps TRBD1 as D (6 bases). Trimming shortened V by 1 base and J by 1 base, and 10 bases separated the two germline ends. Looked up from germline, CDR1 is SNHLY and CDR2 is FYNNEI. CDR3 size: 15 residues. The CDR3 protein is CASSEGLGANTEAFF. In DNA, the CDR3 is TGTGCCAGCAGTGAAGGTCTGGGGGCGAACACTGAAGCTTTCTTT.

V usage is TRBV27 and J usage is TRBJ2-5, with TRBD1 matching 7 bases. Unmatched junction bases numbered 6, after V lost 1 base and J lost 1 base. In germline, CDR1 is MNHEY, CDR2 SMNVEV (reference sequence). The CDR3 has 16 residues. This chain's CDR3 is CASSLFDRATQETQYF. CDR3 DNA: TGTGCCAGCAGTTTATTCGACAGGGCCACCCAAGAGACCCAGTACTTC.

The rearrangement uses TRBV11-3 and TRBJ1-3; D ambiguous. V was clipped by 2 bases and J by 2 bases, with 4 bases between them. The germline V gene has CDR1 SGHNT and CDR2 YENEEA. The length of the CDR3 is 13 residues. The CDR3 sequence: CASSLSAGNTIYF. The CDR3 nucleotides read TGTGCCAGCAGCTTATCGGCTGGAAACACCATATATTTT.

The chain carries TRBV29-1 and TRBJ2-3; no clear D gene. The CDR3 consists of 15 residues. Trimming pared 5 bases from V and 0 bases from J, leaving 15 bases between. Germline loops: CDR1 SQVTM, CDR2 ANQGSEA. The CDR3 DNA sequence: TGCAGCGTTTACCCCGGAGAAAGGAGCACAGATACGCAGTATTTT. It codes for CSVYPGERSTDTQYF.

The rearrangement joins TRBV5-1 to TRBJ2-2; 7 bases agree with TRBD1. Germline lookup yields CDR1 SGHRS and CDR2 YFSETQ. Losses at the gene ends were 4 bases for V and 4 bases for J; bases not matched to a gene: 10. This CDR3 region has 16 residues. In DNA form, the CDR3 reads TGCGCCAGCAGCGCTTCCGGGACAGAGGGCACCGGGGAGCTGTTTTTT. It is translated as CASSASGTEGTGELFF.

Here the CDR3 reads CSVTTAGFNEKLFF. The CDR3 nucleotides are TGCAGCGTTACTACGGCAGGGTTTAATGAAAAACTGTTTTTT. This chain connects TRBV29-1 to TRBJ1-4; perhaps TRBD1 as D (5 bases). The V gene lost 5 bases and the J gene lost 4 bases, with 14 bases spanning the gap. The CDR3 runs to 14 residues. Germline values: CDR1 SQVTM, CDR2 ANQGSEA.

The chain couples TRBV7-6 to TRBJ2-3; D not certain. Germline V gene data show CDR1 as SGHVS and CDR2 as FNYEAQ. The CDR3 totals 16 residues. Trimming cost V 5 bases and J 2 bases, with 17 bases left between them. The CDR3 DNA reads TGTGCCAGCAGCGTTAAGCGAACCCCTCCCACAGATACGCAGTATTTT. It yields the protein CASSVKRTPPTDTQYF.

This sequence joins TRBV7-7 and TRBJ2-5; D remains ambiguous. This CDR3 region has 14 residues. In germline, CDR1 is SSHAT, CDR2 FNYEAQ (reference sequence). With 5 bases removed from V and 6 bases from J, the gap between germline ends came to 16 bases. The CDR3: CASSTPGSPKTQYF. The CDR3, as DNA: TGTGCCAGCAGCACACCGGGTTCCCCTAAGACCCAGTACTTC.

The J gene is TRBJ2-5, the V gene TRBV21-1; the table's D call, TRBD2, has no DNA check behind it. TRBV21-1 is flagged as a pseudogene. The CDR3 sequence is 17 residues long. For the CDR3, the DNA is TGTGCCAGCAGCAAAGATGGAGGACTAGTAGGAGTGGAGACCCAGTACTTC. Translation: CASSKDGGLVGVETQYF.

With respect to this clone: Relative to the germline gene, one junction end is altered; a read error may explain this. The chain recombines TRBV2 with TRBJ2-1, with a tentative D call TRBD1 (5 bases). From germline, CDR1 is SNHLY and CDR2 FYNNEI. This CDR3 comprises 11 residues. CDR3 amino acids: CASSKDNHQLF. CDR3 DNA: TGTGCCAGCAGTAAGGACAATCATCAGCTCTTC.

The chain recombines TRBV19 with TRBJ1-5; the D is unclear. Germline lookup yields CDR1 LNHDA and CDR2 SQIVND (reference sequence). With 3 bases removed from V and 0 bases from J, the gap between germline ends came to 6 bases. The CDR3 has 14 residues. Here the CDR3 reads CASSMSSSNQPQHF. CDR3 nucleotide sequence: TGTGCCAGTAGTATGTCGAGTAGCAATCAGCCCCAGCATTTT.

The chain joins TRBV19 to TRBJ2-7; 8 nucleotides align to TRBD1. Germline V gene data show CDR1 as LNHDA and CDR2 as SQIVND (reference sequence). The V segment lost 6 bases and the J segment 9 bases; nucleotides outside the gene matches: 7. The CDR3 extends over 12 amino acids. The CDR3 reads CASSPRQGPQYF. The CDR3 nucleotides read TGTGCCAGTAGCCCTCGACAGGGGCCGCAGTACTTC.

The V gene is TRBV4-2, the J gene TRBJ1-6, with TRBD1 matching over 10 bases. Trimming took 6 bases from V and 7 from J; bases not matched to a gene: 6. Per germline, CDR1 LGHNA and CDR2 YNFKEQ. CDR3 length equals 15 residues. The CDR3 reads CASRGTGVSNSPLHF. CDR3 DNA: TGTGCCAGCAGGGGGACAGGGGTTTCAAATTCACCCCTCCACTTT.